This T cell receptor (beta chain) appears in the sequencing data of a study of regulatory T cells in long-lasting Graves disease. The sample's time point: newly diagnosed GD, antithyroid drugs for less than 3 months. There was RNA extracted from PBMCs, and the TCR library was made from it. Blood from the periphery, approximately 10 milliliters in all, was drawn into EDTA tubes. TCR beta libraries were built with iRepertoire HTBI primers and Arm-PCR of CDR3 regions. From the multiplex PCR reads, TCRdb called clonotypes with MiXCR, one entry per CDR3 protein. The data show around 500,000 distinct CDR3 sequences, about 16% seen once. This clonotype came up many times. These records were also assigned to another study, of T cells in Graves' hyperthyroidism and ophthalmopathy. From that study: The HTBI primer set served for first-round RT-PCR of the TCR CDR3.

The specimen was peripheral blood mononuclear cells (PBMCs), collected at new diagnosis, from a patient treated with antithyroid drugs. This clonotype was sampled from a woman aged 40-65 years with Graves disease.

In DNA form, the CDR3 reads TGTGCCACCTCAAAAGGGACAGGGGAGTACGAGCAGTACTTC. It translates to CATSKGTGEYEQYF. The chain couples TRBV10-3 to TRBJ2-7; 10 nucleotides agree with TRBD1. This CDR3 spans 14 amino acids. Germline lookup yields CDR1 ENHRY and CDR2 SYGVKD. The ends lost 10 bases at V and 4 bases at J; junction bases unmatched: 10.